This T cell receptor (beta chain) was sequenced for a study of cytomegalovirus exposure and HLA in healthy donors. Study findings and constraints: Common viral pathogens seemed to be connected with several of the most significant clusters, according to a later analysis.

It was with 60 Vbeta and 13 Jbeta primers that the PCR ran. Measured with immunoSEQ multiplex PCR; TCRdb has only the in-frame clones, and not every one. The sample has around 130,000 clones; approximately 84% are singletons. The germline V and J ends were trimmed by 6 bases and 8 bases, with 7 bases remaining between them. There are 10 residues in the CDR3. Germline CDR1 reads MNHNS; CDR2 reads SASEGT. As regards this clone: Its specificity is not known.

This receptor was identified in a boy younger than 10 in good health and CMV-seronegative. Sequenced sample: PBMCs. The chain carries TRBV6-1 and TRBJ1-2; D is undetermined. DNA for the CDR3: TGTGCCAGCAGCGAGATAGGCTACACCTTC. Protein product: CASSEIGYTF.